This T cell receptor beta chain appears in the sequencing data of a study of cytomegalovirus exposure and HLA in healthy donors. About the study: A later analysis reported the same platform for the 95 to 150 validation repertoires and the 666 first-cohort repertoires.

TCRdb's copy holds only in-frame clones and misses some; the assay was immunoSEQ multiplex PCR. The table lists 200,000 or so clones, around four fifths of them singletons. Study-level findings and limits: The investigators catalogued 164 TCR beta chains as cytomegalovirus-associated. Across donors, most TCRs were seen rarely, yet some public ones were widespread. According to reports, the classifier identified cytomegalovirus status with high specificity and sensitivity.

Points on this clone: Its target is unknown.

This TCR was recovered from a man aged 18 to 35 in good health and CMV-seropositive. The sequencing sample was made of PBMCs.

CDR3: CASSLTGLAGNTGELFF. The CDR3 bases are TGCGCCAGCAGCCTAACCGGACTAGCGGGAAACACCGGGGAGCTGTTTTTT. This chain joins TRBV4-1 and TRBJ2-2, with 12 nucleotides matching TRBD2. Germline CDR1 is MGHRA and CDR2 is YSYEKL. V lost 4 bases and J lost 2; bases outside the gene matches: 5. This CDR3 is built from 17 residues.